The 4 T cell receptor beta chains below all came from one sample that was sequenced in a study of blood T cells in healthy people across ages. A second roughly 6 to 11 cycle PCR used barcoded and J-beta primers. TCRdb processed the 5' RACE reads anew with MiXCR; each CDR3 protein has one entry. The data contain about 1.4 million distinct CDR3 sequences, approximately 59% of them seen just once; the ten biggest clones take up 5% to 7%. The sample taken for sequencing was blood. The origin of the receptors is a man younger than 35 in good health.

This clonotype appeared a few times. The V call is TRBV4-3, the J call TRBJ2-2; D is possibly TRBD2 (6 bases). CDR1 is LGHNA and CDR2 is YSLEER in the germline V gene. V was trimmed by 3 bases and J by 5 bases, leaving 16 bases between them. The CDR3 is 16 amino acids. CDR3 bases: TGCGCCAGCAGCCACCGCCTCGGGAGCCCAACCGGGGAGCTGTTTTTT. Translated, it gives CASSHRLGSPTGELFF.

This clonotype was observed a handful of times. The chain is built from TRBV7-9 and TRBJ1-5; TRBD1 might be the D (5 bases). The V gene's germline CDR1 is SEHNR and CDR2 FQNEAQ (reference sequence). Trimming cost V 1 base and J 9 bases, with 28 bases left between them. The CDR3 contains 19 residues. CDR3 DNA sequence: TGTGCCAGCAGCTTAGATTACGGGGCAACAGGTCTCCAAGGGCGGCCCCAGCATTTT. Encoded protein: CASSLDYGATGLQGRPQHF.

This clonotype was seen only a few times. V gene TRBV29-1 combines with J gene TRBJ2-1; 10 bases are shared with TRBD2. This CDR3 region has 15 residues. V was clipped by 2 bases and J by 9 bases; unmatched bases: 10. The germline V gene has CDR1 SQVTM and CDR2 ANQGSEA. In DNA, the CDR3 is TGCAGCGTTGAAAGGGTGGCAGCGGGGGGGAGTGAGCAGTTCTTC. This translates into CSVERVAAGGSEQFF.

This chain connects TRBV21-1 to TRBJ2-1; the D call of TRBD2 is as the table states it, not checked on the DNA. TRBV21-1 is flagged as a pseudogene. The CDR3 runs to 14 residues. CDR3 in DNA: TGTGCCAGCAGCTTCGGGACTAGCGGGACGGAGCAGTTCTTC. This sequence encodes CASSFGTSGTEQFF.